Listed here are 27 T cell receptor beta chains from one sample, sequenced in a study of blood T cell repertoires in COVID-19. Profiled with immunoSEQ multiplex PCR; TCRdb holds only in-frame clones, not every one. The table has more than 95,000 clones, about 80% seen once. Sequenced material: peripheral blood. These TCRs come from a woman at least 80 years old with active or convalescent COVID-19.

This CDR3 is CATRTTSSYEQYF. The DNA for the CDR3 is TGTGCCACCCGGACAACGAGCTCCTACGAGCAGTACTTC. The rearrangement uses TRBV5-6 and TRBJ2-7, with D perhaps matching TRBD1 (5 bases). Trimming cost V 9 bases and J 0 bases, with 13 bases left between them. The germline gives CDR1 SGHDT, CDR2 YYEEEE. This CDR3 spans 13 amino acids.

The chain combines TRBV4-3 with TRBJ1-1; 7 nucleotides agree with TRBD1. The V gene's germline CDR1 is LGHNA and CDR2 YSLEER. Trimming at V came to 0 bases and at J to 5 bases, leaving 6 bases not matched to a gene. The CDR3 is made up of 15 amino acids. CDR3 DNA: TGCGCCAGCAGCCAAGAAGCGAGGGGGCGTACTGAAGCTTTCTTT. Amino acid sequence: CASSQEARGRTEAFF.

The chain uses TRBV7-2 and TRBJ2-1; D ambiguous. The CDR3 covers 15 residues. V was shortened by 5 bases and J by 4 bases, with 15 bases between the two germline ends. The germline V gene has CDR1 SGHTA and CDR2 FQGNSA. The CDR3 sequence is CASSQYIGEYNEQFF. The CDR3 DNA sequence: TGTGCCAGCAGCCAATACATCGGAGAATACAATGAGCAGTTCTTC.

This chain uses TRBV5-1 with TRBJ1-1; no reliable D call. Germline CDR1 SGHRS, CDR2 YFSETQ. CDR3 length: 15 residues. Between the trimmed V and J ends, which lost 0 bases and 1 base, there was a span of 10 bases. In DNA form, the CDR3 reads TGCGCCAGCAGCTTGGCCGGCAGGTCGAACACTGAAGCTTTCTTT. This translates into CASSLAGRSNTEAFF.

This chain links TRBV27 with TRBJ1-5, with D unresolved. The CDR3 length is 16 residues. Germline V CDR1 and CDR2: MNHEY, SMNVEV (reference sequence). Trimming cost V 5 bases and J 1 base, with 15 bases left between them. The CDR3 region has the DNA TGTGCCAGCAGTCTAACCCCGTATCTCAGCAATCAGCCCCAGCATTTT. Protein: CASSLTPYLSNQPQHF.

This clone was found many times. The chain combines TRBV19 with TRBJ1-5; TRBD1 might be the D (5 bases). The CDR3 has 16 residues. Germline V gene sequence: CDR1 LNHDA, CDR2 SQIVND (reference sequence). V dropped 8 bases and J dropped 7 bases, with 24 bases sitting between them. CDR3 in DNA: TGTGCCAGTCGTACCCCCGCGGGGCAAGGTTGGCAGCCCCAGCATTTT. It yields the protein CASRTPAGQGWQPQHF.

The chain couples TRBV6-7 to TRBJ2-1; the match to TRBD2 covers 7 bases. TRBV6-7 is an ORF, with its function uncertain. The trim removed 0 bases at V and 9 bases at J, leaving 2 bases unmatched. The CDR3 has 13 residues. CDR3 nucleotides: TGTGCCAGCAGTTACTCCGGGGGGTGTGAGCAGTTCTTC. This encodes CASSYSGGCEQFF.

The rearrangement uses TRBV28 and TRBJ1-1, with 8 bases identical to TRBD1. The CDR3 covers 14 residues. V shed 6 bases and J 0 bases; nucleotides not matched to a gene: 3. In germline, CDR1 is MDHEN, CDR2 SYDVKM. CDR3 sequence (DNA): TGTGCCAGCAGGGTGACAGGGGTGAACACTGAAGCTTTCTTT. Encoded protein: CASRVTGVNTEAFF.

The V and J genes are TRBV5-5 and TRBJ1-1; D unresolved. Germline V gene data show CDR1 as SGHKS and CDR2 as YYEKEE (reference sequence). V lost 2 bases and J lost 0, with 8 bases in between. The CDR3 has 14 amino acids. CDR3 nucleotide sequence: TGTGCCAGCAGCTTTACACCTTTGAACACTGAAGCTTTCTTT. This translates into CASSFTPLNTEAFF.

This rearrangement joins TRBV5-4 to TRBJ1-6; D call uncertain. Germline V gene data show CDR1 as SGHNT and CDR2 as YYREEE (reference sequence). Trimming cost V 0 bases and J 0 bases, with 13 bases left between them. The CDR3 runs 18 residues. CDR3 loop: CASSLGGSSSSYNSPLHF. The CDR3 DNA follows: TGTGCCAGCAGCTTGGGCGGCAGTTCAAGCTCCTATAATTCACCCCTCCACTTT.

The rearrangement links TRBV12-5 to TRBJ2-1, with D possibly being TRBD1 (5 bases). The CDR3 extends over 14 amino acids. Germline V gene data show CDR1 as LGHNT and CDR2 as FRNRAP. V lost 7 bases to trimming and J lost 4 bases, with 14 bases between them. The CDR3 region is CASALGLEYNEQFF. The CDR3 nucleotides are TGTGCTAGTGCCCTGGGGCTGGAATACAATGAGCAGTTCTTC.

The chain uses TRBV10-2 and TRBJ1-2; 7 positions match TRBD1. The CDR3 has 14 residues. Germline-derived CDR1 and CDR2 are WSHSY and SAAADI. Trimming cost V 0 bases and J 8 bases; bases outside gene matches: 6. The CDR3 loop reads CASSESQGLGGYTF. The CDR3 DNA follows: TGCGCCAGCAGTGAGTCACAGGGGTTGGGCGGCTACACCTTC.

The chain combines TRBV9 with TRBJ2-1; D ambiguous. Germline V gene sequence: CDR1 SGDLS, CDR2 YYNGEE. Trimming shortened V by 4 bases and J by 0 bases, and 17 bases separated the two germline ends. CDR3 length equals 17 residues. CDR3 loop: CASSFRPGGSSYNEQFF. The DNA of the CDR3 is TGTGCCAGCAGCTTCAGACCCGGCGGAAGCTCCTACAATGAGCAGTTCTTC.

This chain uses TRBV27 with TRBJ2-3; the D gene is possibly TRBD2 (6 bases). Germline assignment: CDR1 MNHEY and CDR2 SMNVEV (reference sequence). Trimming pared 5 bases from V and 1 base from J, leaving 7 bases between. The CDR3 covers 13 residues. CDR3 region: CASSQRGTDTQYF. The DNA of the CDR3 is TGTGCCAGCAGTCAGCGGGGCACAGATACGCAGTATTTT.

The gene calls are TRBV5-4 and TRBJ2-5; D perhaps matches TRBD1 (6 bases). Germline CDR1 is SGHNT and CDR2 is YYREEE (reference sequence). Trimming left V 3 bases short and J 3 bases short, with 12 bases between. The CDR3 is 14 residues long. CDR3 DNA sequence: TGTGCCAGCAGCTCCCAGACAGGCGAAGAGACCCAGTACTTC. Its translation: CASSSQTGEETQYF.

V usage is TRBV11-2 and J usage is TRBJ1-1; 7 nucleotides agree with TRBD1. Germline CDR1 and CDR2: SGHAT and FQNNGV. This CDR3 comprises 14 residues. V was clipped by 5 bases and J by 3 bases; unmatched bases: 6. The CDR3: CASSPRQGDTEAFF. CDR3 coding DNA: TGTGCCAGCAGCCCCCGACAGGGAGACACTGAAGCTTTCTTT.

DNA for the CDR3: TGTGCCAGCAGTCGATTCGCCGGGTCCACCGGCAATGAGCAGTTCTTC. Its protein is CASSRFAGSTGNEQFF. J is TRBJ2-1 and V is TRBV6-6; no clear D gene. The CDR3 contains 16 residues. Germline V gene lookup returns CDR1 MNHNY and CDR2 SVGAGI (reference sequence). V gave up 5 bases and J gave up 6 bases, with 20 bases separating them.

The V gene is TRBV2, the J gene TRBJ1-4; D call uncertain. Germline V gene sequence: CDR1 SNHLY, CDR2 FYNNEI. Deletions cut 8 bases from V and 3 bases from J, with 10 bases between. This CDR3 is 13 amino acids long. DNA of the CDR3: TGTGCCAGCGCACTAGTAGCTAATGAAAAACTGTTTTTT. Translation: CASALVANEKLFF.

V gene TRBV7-3 combines with J gene TRBJ1-3; 7 bases align to TRBD1. Germline V gives CDR1 SGHTA, CDR2 FQGTGA. This CDR3 region has 13 residues. The V segment lost 4 bases and the J segment 15 bases; nucleotides outside the gene matches: 12. The CDR3 sequence is CASSSYTGQAQYF. In nucleotides, the CDR3 is TGTGCCAGCAGCTCATACACAGGACAGGCGCAATATTTT.

The rearrangement links TRBV5-4 to TRBJ2-1; D call uncertain. The CDR3 contains 14 residues. Trimming cost V 2 bases and J 2 bases, with 8 bases left between them. Germline CDR1 is SGHNT and CDR2 is YYREEE (reference sequence). The CDR3 region has the DNA TGTGCCAGCAGCTTTGGCGGCACCTACAATGAGCAGTTCTTC. As protein: CASSFGGTYNEQFF. The variable domain in full, with the rest retrieved from reference TRBV5-4 and TRBJ2-1, is ETGVTQSPTHLIKTRGQQVTLRCSSQSGHNTVSWYQQALGQGPQFIFQYYREEENGRGNFPPRFSGLQFPNYSSELNVNALELDDSALYLCASSFGGTYNEQFFGPGTRLTVL.

The V and J genes are TRBV15 and TRBJ2-5, with a weak D call TRBD2 (6 bases). CDR3 length: 15 amino acids. CDR1 is LNHNV, CDR2 YYDKDF, per germline (reference sequence). The germline V and J ends were trimmed by 0 bases and 4 bases, with 12 bases remaining between them. CDR3 coding DNA: TGTGCCACCAGCAGAGATCCGCGGGATGTAGAGACCCAGTACTTC. Amino acid sequence: CATSRDPRDVETQYF. Full variable domain (missing parts from reference TRBV15 and TRBJ2-5): DAMVIQNPRYQVTQFGKPVTLSCSQTLNHNVMYWYQQKSSQAPKLLFHYYDKDFNNEADTPDNFQSRRPNTSFCFLDIRSPGLGDTAMYLCATSRDPRDVETQYFGPGTRLLVL.

This chain links TRBV2 with TRBJ2-5; D unclear. The CDR3 has 11 amino acids. The germline V gene encodes CDR1 SNHLY and CDR2 FYNNEI. V was pared by 7 bases and J by 6 bases, with 9 bases between. The CDR3 DNA follows: TGTGCCAGCACAAGGAGCCAGACCCAGTACTTC. Translated: CASTRSQTQYF.

This sequence joins TRBV7-9 and TRBJ2-1; 9 bases agree with TRBD2. After removal of 5 bases from V and 8 bases from J, the junction contained 7 bases not matched to a gene. The germline gives CDR1 SEHNR, CDR2 FQNEAQ (reference sequence). The CDR3 is 14 amino acids. This CDR3 reads CASSLTTSGHEQFF. The CDR3 bases are TGTGCCAGCAGCCTCACAACTAGCGGGCATGAGCAGTTCTTC.

J is TRBJ1-4 and V is TRBV11-2; tentative D call: TRBD1 (6 bases). Trimming took off 10 bases at V and 8 bases at J, with 23 bases between the two ends. This CDR3 contains 15 residues. Germline lookup yields CDR1 SGHAT and CDR2 FQNNGV. The CDR3 DNA reads as TGTGCCACCTTGGACAACAGGGTTCGTGGGGAAAAACTGTTTTTT. It codes for CATLDNRVRGEKLFF.

The chain joins TRBV14 to TRBJ2-7, with D possibly being TRBD2 (6 bases). Trimming left V 0 bases short and J 1 base short, with 10 bases between. The CDR3 extends over 15 amino acids. Germline V gives CDR1 SGHDN, CDR2 FVKESK. CDR3 coding DNA: TGTGCCAGCAGCCAAGAACGGGGGAGTTCCTACGAGCAGTACTTC. Its translation is CASSQERGSSYEQYF. Variable domain in full (rest from reference TRBV14 and TRBJ2-7): EAGVTQFPSHSVIEKGQTVTLRCDPISGHDNLYWYRRVMGKEIKFLLHFVKESKQDESGMPNNRFLAERTGGTYSTLKVQPAELEDSGVYFCASSQERGSSYEQYFGPGTRLTVT.

The rearrangement uses TRBV4-3 and TRBJ2-6, with D possibly TRBD1 on 6 matching bases. The V gene lost 1 base and the J gene lost 0 bases, with 13 bases spanning the gap. The CDR3 spans 18 residues. Looked up from germline, CDR1 is LGHNA and CDR2 is YSLEER. The CDR3 is CASSQGTDFISGANVLTF. CDR3 nucleotide sequence: TGCGCCAGCAGCCAAGGGACAGATTTCATCTCTGGGGCCAACGTCCTGACTTTC.

The chain joins TRBV28 to TRBJ1-1, with a possible D match to TRBD1 (5 bases). The CDR3 has 14 residues. V was shortened by 5 bases and J by 1 base, with 11 bases between the two germline ends. CDR1 is MDHEN and CDR2 is SYDVKM in the germline V gene. The CDR3: CASSRQGPNTEAFF. In DNA form, the CDR3 reads TGTGCCAGCAGTCGGCAGGGCCCGAACACTGAAGCTTTCTTT. Based on the CDR3 plus reference TRBV28 and TRBJ1-1, the full variable domain is DVKVTQSSRYLVKRTGEKVFLECVQDMDHENMFWYRQDPGLGLRLIYFSYDVKMKEKGDIPEGYSVSREKKERFSLILESASTNQTSMYLCASSRQGPNTEAFFGQGTRLTVV.